The next 5 T cell receptor beta chains were all read from a single sample in a study of T cells in localized non-small cell lung cancer. Assay: immunoSEQ multiplex PCR; the TCRdb copy retains only in-frame clones and omits some. The data hold around 67,000 clones, with 75% to 90% observed a single time. This specimen was peripheral blood, taken before any cancer treatment. These receptors came from a woman aged 35-70 years with stage I lung adenocarcinoma.

The chain couples TRBV19 to TRBJ2-1; the D is unclear. V was clipped by 3 bases and J by 0 bases, with 6 bases between them. The CDR3 has 14 residues. Germline CDR1 LNHDA, CDR2 SQIVND (reference sequence). The CDR3, as DNA: TGTGCCAGTAGTATTTCGGGCTCCTACAATGAGCAGTTCTTC. The encoded protein is CASSISGSYNEQFF.

The J gene is TRBJ2-7, the V gene TRBV28; D perhaps matches TRBD1 (8 bases). The CDR3 is 17 amino acids. Deletions cut 3 bases from V and 2 bases from J, with 20 bases between. Germline V gene sequence: CDR1 MDHEN, CDR2 SYDVKM. The CDR3 region is CASSFPKDREGTYEQYF. The CDR3, as DNA: TGTGCCAGCAGTTTCCCAAAGGACAGGGAGGGGACCTACGAGCAGTACTTC.

This clone was observed a single time. J is TRBJ1-3 and V is TRBV18; D remains ambiguous. The germline V gene encodes CDR1 KGHSH and CDR2 LQKENI. The CDR3 has 15 residues. V was shortened by 1 base and J by 0 bases, with 7 bases between the two germline ends. The CDR3 DNA follows: TGTGCCAGCTCACCACAGGAGATCTCTGGAAACACCATATATTTT. Its translation is CASSPQEISGNTIYF.

About this clone itself: A junction boundary mismatches the germline segment, possibly from a read error. The J gene is TRBJ2-1, the V gene TRBV6-1; D ambiguous. This CDR3 spans 13 amino acids. CDR1 MNHNS and CDR2 SASEGT come from the germline V gene. The chain's CDR3 is CAGRASSYNEQFF. The CDR3 DNA reads TGTGCCGGCAGAGCTAGCTCCTACAATGAGCAGTTCTTC.

The count of this clone is one. The chain is built from TRBV30 and TRBJ1-2; D is unresolved. The germline gives CDR1 GTSNPN, CDR2 SVGIG (reference sequence). The CDR3 extends over 13 amino acids. Trimming cost V 3 bases and J 4 bases, with 12 bases left between them. The CDR3 DNA reads as TGTGCCTGGAGCCACAGACTGGTCTATGGCTACACCTTC. It is translated as CAWSHRLVYGYTF.